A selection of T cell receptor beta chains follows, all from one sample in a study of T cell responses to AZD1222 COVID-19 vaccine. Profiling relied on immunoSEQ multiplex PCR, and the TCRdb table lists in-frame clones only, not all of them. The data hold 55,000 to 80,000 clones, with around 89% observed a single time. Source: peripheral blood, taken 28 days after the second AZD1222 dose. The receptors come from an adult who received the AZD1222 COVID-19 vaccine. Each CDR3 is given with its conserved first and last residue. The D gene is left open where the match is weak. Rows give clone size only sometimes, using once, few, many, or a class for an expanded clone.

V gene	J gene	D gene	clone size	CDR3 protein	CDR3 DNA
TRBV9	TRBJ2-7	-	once	CASSLEGADNEQYF	TGTGCCAGCAGCCTGGAGGGAGCGGACAACGAGCAGTACTTC
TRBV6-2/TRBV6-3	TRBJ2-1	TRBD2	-	CASSYSKRFERRRELWQFF	TGTGCCAGCAGTTACTCGAAAAGATTCGAAAGACGGCGGGAGCTTTGGCAGTTCTTC
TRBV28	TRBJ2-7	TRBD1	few	CASSGEGQGNEQYF	TGTGCCAGCAGCGGGGAGGGACAGGGGAACGAGCAGTACTTC
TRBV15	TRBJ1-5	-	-	CATSREARNNQPQHF	TGTGCCACCAGCAGAGAGGCGAGGAACAATCAGCCCCAGCATTTT
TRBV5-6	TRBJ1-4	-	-	CASSLLTGANEKLFF	TGTGCCAGCAGCTTGCTTACGGGGGCTAATGAAAAACTGTTTTTT
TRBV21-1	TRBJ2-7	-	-	CASSMSGTSGRYGEQYF	TGTGCCAGCAGCATGTCCGGGACTAGCGGGAGGTATGGCGAGCAGTACTTC
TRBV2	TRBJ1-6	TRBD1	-	CASSGQGDSPLHF	TGTGCCAGCAGTGGACAGGGTGATTCACCCCTCCACTTT
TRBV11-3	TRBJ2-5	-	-	CASSLSGLRLKETQYF	TGTGCCAGCAGCTTAAGCGGGTTGCGGCTAAAAGAGACCCAGTACTTC
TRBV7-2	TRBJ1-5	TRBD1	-	CASSFGTGNQPQHF	TGTGCCAGCAGCTTCGGGACAGGGAATCAGCCCCAGCATTTT
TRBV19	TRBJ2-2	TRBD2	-	CASSILRGLAGENTGELFF	TGTGCCAGTAGTATACTCAGAGGACTAGCGGGAGAAAACACCGGGGAGCTGTTTTTT
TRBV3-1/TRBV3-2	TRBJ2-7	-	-	CASSLRTAYEQYF	TGTGCCAGCAGCCTGAGGACAGCCTACGAGCAGTACTTC
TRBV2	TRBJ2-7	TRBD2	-	CASSRTSGTSFLYEQYF	TGTGCCAGCAGTAGGACTAGCGGGACTTCTTTTTTGTACGAGCAGTACTTC
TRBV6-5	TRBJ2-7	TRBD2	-	CASSYSSGSWGEQYF	TGTGCCAGCAGTTACTCGAGCGGGAGTTGGGGCGAGCAGTACTTC
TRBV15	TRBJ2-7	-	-	CATSRDRIGEQYF	TGTGCCACCAGCAGAGATCGGATTGGGGAGCAGTACTTC
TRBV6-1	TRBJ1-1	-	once	CASREGGMNTEAFF	TGTGCCAGCAGAGAAGGAGGGATGAACACTGAAGCTTTCTTT
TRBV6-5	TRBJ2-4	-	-	CASSYGAKNIQYF	TGTGCCAGCAGTTACGGGGCCAAAAACATTCAGTACTTC
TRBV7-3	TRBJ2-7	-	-	CASSLFPGSSYEQYF	TGTGCCAGCAGCTTATTTCCAGGGAGCTCCTACGAGCAGTACTTC
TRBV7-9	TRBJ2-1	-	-	CASSGNWGHEQFF	TGTGCCAGCAGCGGCAATTGGGGACACGAGCAGTTCTTC
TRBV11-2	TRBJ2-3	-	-	CASSPVTGLGTDTQYF	TGTGCCAGCAGCCCAGTAACAGGGTTGGGCACAGATACGCAGTATTTT
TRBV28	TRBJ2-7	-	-	CASSLQGTARYYEQYF	TGTGCCAGCAGTTTGCAAGGAACCGCGCGTTACTACGAGCAGTACTTC
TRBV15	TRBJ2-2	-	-	CATSRGDYTGELFF	TGTGCCACCAGCAGAGGTGATTATACCGGGGAGCTGTTTTTT
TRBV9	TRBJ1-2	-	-	CASSGYGNFYGYTF	TGTGCCAGCAGCGGTTACGGGAATTTCTATGGCTACACCTTC
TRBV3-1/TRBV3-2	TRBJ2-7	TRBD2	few	CASSQDPAGPFF	TGTGCCAGCAGCCAAGACCCAGCGGGACCATTCTTC
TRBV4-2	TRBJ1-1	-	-	CASSPFIGDTEAFF	TGTGCCAGCAGCCCCTTCATAGGGGACACTGAAGCTTTCTTT
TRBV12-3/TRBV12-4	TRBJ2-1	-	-	CASSLGDNEQFF	TGTGCCAGCAGTTTGGGGGACAATGAGCAGTTCTTC
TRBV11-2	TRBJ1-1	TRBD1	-	CASSFPRTGTAFF	TGTGCCAGCAGCTTTCCCCGGACAGGGACCGCTTTCTTT
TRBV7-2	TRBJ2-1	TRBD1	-	CASSLTGGSYNEQFF	TGTGCCAGCAGCTTGACAGGGGGCTCCTACAATGAGCAGTTCTTC
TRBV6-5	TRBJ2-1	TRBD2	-	CVLRGSVYNEQFF	TGTGTACTACGCGGGAGCGTCTACAATGAGCAGTTCTTC
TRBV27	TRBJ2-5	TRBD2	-	CASSFVGGETQYF	TGTGCCAGCAGTTTTGTGGGGGGGGAGACCCAGTACTTC
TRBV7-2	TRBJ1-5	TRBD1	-	CASSLVQGRNQPQHF	TGTGCCAGCAGCTTAGTACAGGGGCGTAATCAGCCCCAGCATTTT
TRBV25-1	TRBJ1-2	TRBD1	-	CASSGGQAIYGYTF	TGTGCCAGCAGTGGGGGACAGGCAATCTATGGCTACACCTTC
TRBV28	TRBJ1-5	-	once	CASSLGGGPSNQPQHF	TGTGCCAGCAGTTTAGGAGGGGGTCCCAGCAATCAGCCCCAGCATTTT
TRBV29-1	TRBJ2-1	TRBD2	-	CSVDRLAGDEQFF	TGCAGCGTTGACCGCCTAGCGGGGGATGAGCAGTTCTTC
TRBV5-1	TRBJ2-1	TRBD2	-	CASSLERGAYNEQFF	TGCGCCAGCAGCTTGGAGCGGGGAGCTTACAATGAGCAGTTCTTC
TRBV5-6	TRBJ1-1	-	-	CASNRGGNTEAFF	TGTGCCAGCAACCGGGGGGGAAACACTGAAGCTTTCTTT
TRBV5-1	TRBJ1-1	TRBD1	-	CASSRGQVLMNTEAFF	TGCGCCAGCAGCCGCGGACAGGTTCTCATGAACACTGAAGCTTTCTTT
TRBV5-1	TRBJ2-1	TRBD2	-	CASSLAPLAGNNEQFF	TGCGCCAGCAGCTTGGCCCCACTAGCGGGGAACAATGAGCAGTTCTTC
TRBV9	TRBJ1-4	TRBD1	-	CASSSPTGGTNEKLFF	TGTGCCAGCAGCTCCCCGACAGGGGGCACTAATGAAAAACTGTTTTTT
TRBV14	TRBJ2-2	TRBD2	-	CASSVTLATGELFF	TGTGCCAGCAGCGTTACACTAGCGACCGGGGAGCTGTTTTTT
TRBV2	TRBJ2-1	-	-	CASSAGVSGYNEQFF	TGTGCCAGCAGTGCAGGGGTTTCGGGCTACAATGAGCAGTTCTTC
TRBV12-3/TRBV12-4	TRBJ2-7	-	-	CASSLPSGAEQYF	TGTGCCAGCAGTTTGCCTAGTGGGGCCGAGCAGTACTTC
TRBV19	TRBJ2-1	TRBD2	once	CASNRELAGHDEQFF	TGTGCCAGTAATAGGGAACTAGCGGGACACGATGAGCAGTTCTTC
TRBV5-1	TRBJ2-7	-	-	CASSLQGSISYEQYF	TGCGCCAGCAGCTTGCAGGGGTCGATCTCCTACGAGCAGTACTTC
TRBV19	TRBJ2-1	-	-	CASRSGRSGRQGEQFF	TGTGCCAGTAGATCCGGGCGGAGCGGGAGACAGGGTGAGCAGTTCTTC